This TCR beta chain was sequenced in a study of blood T cells in healthy people across ages. CDR1 and CDR2 (germline): SGHDT, YYEEEE. The CDR3 is made up of 13 amino acids. J lost 4 bases, V lost 4 bases, and 5 bases had no gene match. The table lists this clonotype with many counts. Primed by a sample-barcoded 5' primer and a J-beta primer mix, a second PCR proceeded for about 6 to 11 cycles. TCRdb analysed the 5' RACE reads with MiXCR anew, one entry per CDR3 protein. The repertoire holds hundreds of thousands of distinct CDR3 sequences, with about a third as singletons. Source material: blood. This sequence joins TRBV5-6 and TRBJ2-7; 7 bases agree with TRBD1. The source is a woman older than 75 in good health. The DNA for the CDR3 is TGTGCCAGCAGCAAGGACAGGTCGTACGAGCAGTACTTC. It translates to CASSKDRSYEQYF.